The entry below describes one TCR beta chain. Its specificity is not known. This sample was included in a study of shared clonotypes between healthy human individuals. Whole-study findings and limits: Memory subsets generally showed smaller estimated richness than naive subsets did. Exclusively blood specimens were collected; tissue repertoires likely differ. It was the non-shared clonotypes that had lower generation probabilities than clonotypes shared by all four donors.

Repertoires were generated with immunoSEQ multiplex PCR, while TCRdb's copy carries only in-frame clones and drops some. The sample consists of some 1.4 million clones, approximately 97% of them appearing once. Per the germline V gene, CDR1 is MNHEY and CDR2 is SVGAGI. Trimming cost V 0 bases and J 3 bases, with 12 bases left between them. This CDR3 region has 15 residues. This sequence joins TRBV6-5 and TRBJ2-7; TRBD1 is a possible D gene (6 bases). The sequenced sample was naive CD4+ T cells sorted from blood. Subset of the sample: CD45RA+ positively selected. The TCR was taken from a man aged 30 to 39 in good health. The CDR3: CASSYSGDRNYEQYF. CDR3 bases: TGTGCCAGCAGTTACTCCGGTGACAGGAACTACGAGCAGTACTTC.